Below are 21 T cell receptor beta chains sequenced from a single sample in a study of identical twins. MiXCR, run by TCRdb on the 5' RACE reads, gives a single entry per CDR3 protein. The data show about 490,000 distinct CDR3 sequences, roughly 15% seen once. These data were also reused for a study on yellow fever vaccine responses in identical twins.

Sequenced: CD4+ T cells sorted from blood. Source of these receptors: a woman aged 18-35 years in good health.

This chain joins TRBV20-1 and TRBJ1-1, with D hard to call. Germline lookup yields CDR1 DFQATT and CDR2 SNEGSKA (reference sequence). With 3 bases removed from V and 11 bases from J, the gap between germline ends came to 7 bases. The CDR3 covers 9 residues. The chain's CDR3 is CSARETAFF. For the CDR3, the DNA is TGCAGTGCTAGGGAGACGGCTTTCTTT.

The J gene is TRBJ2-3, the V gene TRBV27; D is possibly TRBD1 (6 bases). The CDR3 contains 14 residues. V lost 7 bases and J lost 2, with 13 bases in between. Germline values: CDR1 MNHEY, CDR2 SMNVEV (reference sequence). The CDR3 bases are TGTGCCAGCAATTACGCAGGGGCCACAGATACGCAGTATTTT. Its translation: CASNYAGATDTQYF.

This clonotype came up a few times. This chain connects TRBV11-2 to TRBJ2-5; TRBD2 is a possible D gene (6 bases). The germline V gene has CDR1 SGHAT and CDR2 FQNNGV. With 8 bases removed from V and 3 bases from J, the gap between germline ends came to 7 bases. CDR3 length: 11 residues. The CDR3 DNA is TGTGCCAGCGGCGGGGAAGAGACCCAGTACTTC. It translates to CASGGEETQYF.

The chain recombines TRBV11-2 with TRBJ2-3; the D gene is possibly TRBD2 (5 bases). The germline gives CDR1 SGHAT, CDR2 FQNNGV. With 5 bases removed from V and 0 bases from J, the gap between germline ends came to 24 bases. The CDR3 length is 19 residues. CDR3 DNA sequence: TGTGCCAGCAGCCCCCGGAAGATCGGCGAACTAGTTAGCACAGATACGCAGTATTTT. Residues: CASSPRKIGELVSTDTQYF.

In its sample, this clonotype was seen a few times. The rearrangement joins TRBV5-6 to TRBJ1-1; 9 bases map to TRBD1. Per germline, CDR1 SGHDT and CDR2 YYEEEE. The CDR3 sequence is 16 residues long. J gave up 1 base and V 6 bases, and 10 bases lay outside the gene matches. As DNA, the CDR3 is TGTGCCAGCACCTCGATACAGGGGGCCCCGAACACTGAAGCTTTCTTT. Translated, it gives CASTSIQGAPNTEAFF.

The CDR3 protein is CASSQVGGKYSYNEQFF. CDR3 bases: TGTGCCAGCAGCCAAGTTGGCGGGAAGTACTCCTACAATGAGCAGTTCTTC. This rearrangement joins TRBV4-2 to TRBJ2-1; perhaps TRBD2 as D (6 bases). CDR1 LGHNA and CDR2 YNFKEQ come from the germline V gene. The V gene lost 1 base and the J gene lost 0 bases, with 13 bases spanning the gap. The CDR3 length is 17 residues.

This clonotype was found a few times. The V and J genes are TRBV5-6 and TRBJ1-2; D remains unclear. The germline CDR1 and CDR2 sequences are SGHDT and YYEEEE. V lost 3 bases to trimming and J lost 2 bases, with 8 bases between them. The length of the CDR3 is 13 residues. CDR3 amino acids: CASSWAENYGYTF. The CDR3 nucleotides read TGTGCCAGCAGCTGGGCCGAGAACTATGGCTACACCTTC.

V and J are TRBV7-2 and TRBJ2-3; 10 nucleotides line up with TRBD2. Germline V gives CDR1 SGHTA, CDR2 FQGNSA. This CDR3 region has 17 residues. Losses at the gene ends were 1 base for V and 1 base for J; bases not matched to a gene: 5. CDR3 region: CASSLVRLAGGTDTQYF. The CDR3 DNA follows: TGTGCCAGCAGCTTAGTTAGGCTAGCGGGGGGCACAGATACGCAGTATTTT.

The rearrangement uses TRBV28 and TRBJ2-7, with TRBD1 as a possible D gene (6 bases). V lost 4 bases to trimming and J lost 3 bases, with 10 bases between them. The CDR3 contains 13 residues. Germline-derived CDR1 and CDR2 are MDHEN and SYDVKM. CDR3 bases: TGTGCCAGCAGTTCGGGACAATACTACGAGCAGTACGTC. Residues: CASSSGQYYEQYV.

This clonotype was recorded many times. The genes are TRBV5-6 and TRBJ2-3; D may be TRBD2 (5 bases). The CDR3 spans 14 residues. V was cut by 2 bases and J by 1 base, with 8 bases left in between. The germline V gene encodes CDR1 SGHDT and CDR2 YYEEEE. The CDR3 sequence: CASSLVRGTDTQYF. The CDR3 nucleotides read TGTGCCAGCAGCTTAGTGAGGGGCACAGATACGCAGTATTTT. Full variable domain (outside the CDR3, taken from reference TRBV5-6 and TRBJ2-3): DAGVTQSPTHLIKTRGQQVTLRCSPKSGHDTVSWYQQALGQGPQFIFQYYEEEERQRGNFPDRFSGHQFPNYSSELNVNALLLGDSALYLCASSLVRGTDTQYFGPGTRLTVL.

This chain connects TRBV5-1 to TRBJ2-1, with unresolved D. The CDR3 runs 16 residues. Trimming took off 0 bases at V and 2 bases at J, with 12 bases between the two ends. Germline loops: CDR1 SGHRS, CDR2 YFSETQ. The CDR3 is CASSLAGGTTYNEQFF. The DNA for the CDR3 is TGCGCCAGCAGCTTGGCTGGCGGTACCACCTACAATGAGCAGTTCTTC.

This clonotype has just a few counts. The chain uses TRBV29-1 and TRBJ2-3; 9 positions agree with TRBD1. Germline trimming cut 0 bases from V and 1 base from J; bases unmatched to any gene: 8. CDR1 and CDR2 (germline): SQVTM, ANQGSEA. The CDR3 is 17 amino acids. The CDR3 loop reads CSVEDLWDRAGTDTQYF. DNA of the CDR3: TGCAGCGTTGAAGATCTGTGGGACAGGGCTGGCACAGATACGCAGTATTTT.

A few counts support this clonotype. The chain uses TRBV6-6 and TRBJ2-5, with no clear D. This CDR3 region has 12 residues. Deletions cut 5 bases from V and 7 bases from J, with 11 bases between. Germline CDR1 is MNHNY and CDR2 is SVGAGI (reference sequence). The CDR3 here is CASSDPLGTQYF. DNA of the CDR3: TGTGCCAGCAGTGACCCGTTGGGGACCCAGTACTTC.

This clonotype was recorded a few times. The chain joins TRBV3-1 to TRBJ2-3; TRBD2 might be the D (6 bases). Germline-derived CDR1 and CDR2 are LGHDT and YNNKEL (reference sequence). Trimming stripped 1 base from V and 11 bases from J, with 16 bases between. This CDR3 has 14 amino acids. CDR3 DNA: TGTGCCAGCAGCCAAGGAGGCGGAGGGAGGAAGCAGTATTTT. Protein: CASSQGGGGRKQYF.

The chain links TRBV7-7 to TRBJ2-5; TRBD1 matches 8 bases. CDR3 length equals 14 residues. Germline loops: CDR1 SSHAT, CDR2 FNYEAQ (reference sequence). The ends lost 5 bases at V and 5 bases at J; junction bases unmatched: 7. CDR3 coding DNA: TGTGCCAGCAGCCAGGACAGGGCAGGGGAGACCCAGTACTTC. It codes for CASSQDRAGETQYF.

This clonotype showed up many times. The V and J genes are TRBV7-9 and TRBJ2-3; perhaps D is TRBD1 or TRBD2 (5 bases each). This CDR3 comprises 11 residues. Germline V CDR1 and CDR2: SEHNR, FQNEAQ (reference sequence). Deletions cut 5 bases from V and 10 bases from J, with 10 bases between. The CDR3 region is CASSPTGPQYF. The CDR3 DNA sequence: TGTGCCAGCAGCCCAACGGGACCGCAGTATTTT.

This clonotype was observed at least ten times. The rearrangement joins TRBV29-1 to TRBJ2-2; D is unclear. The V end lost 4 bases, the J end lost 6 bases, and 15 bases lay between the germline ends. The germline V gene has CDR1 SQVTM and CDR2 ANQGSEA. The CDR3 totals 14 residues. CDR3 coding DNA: TGCAGCGTTGCGTCCCTATTTTCCCCCGGGGAGCTGTTTTTT. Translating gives CSVASLFSPGELFF.

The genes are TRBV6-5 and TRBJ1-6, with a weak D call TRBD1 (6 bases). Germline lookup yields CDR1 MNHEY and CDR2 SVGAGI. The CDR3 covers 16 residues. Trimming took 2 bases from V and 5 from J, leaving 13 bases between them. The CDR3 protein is CASSYPGRGNNSPLHF. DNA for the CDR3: TGTGCCAGCAGTTACCCCGGCAGGGGAAATAATTCACCCCTCCACTTT.

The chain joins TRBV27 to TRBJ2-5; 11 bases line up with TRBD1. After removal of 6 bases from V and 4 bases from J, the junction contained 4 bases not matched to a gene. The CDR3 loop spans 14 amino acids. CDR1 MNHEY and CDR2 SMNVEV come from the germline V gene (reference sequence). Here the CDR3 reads CASSYGTGGETQYF. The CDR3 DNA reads TGTGCCAGCAGCTATGGGACAGGGGGAGAGACCCAGTACTTC.

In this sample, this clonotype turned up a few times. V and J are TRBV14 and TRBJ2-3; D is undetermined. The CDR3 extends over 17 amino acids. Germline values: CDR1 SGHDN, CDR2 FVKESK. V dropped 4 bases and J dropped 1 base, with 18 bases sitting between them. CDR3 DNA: TGTGCCAGCAGCCCACTCTTGAAGGGCTACGGCACAGATACGCAGTATTTT. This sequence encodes CASSPLLKGYGTDTQYF.

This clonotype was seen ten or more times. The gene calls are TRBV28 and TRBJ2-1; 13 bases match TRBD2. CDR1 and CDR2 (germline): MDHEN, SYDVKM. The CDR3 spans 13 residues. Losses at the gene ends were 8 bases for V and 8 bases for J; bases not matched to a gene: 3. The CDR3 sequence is CASWTSGSHEQFF. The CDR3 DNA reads TGTGCCAGCTGGACTAGCGGGAGTCATGAGCAGTTCTTC.